The sequence of this T cell receptor beta chain was determined in a study of identifying expanded T cells in peripheral blood. This table comes from immunoSEQ multiplex PCR, and its TCRdb copy is limited to in-frame clones, with some not included. The profile covers over 90,000 clones, with over 75% appearing a single time and 5.5% to 7% taken by the ten largest. The germline V and J ends were trimmed by 2 bases and 6 bases, with 11 bases remaining between them. The CDR3 spans 13 residues. Germline values: CDR1 MNHEY, CDR2 SVGAGI. The chain is built from TRBV6-5 and TRBJ2-7; possibly TRBD1 for D (6 bases). This receptor was taken from a person aged 18 to 75 in good health. The specimen was blood. CDR3 protein: CASSYATGSEQYF. The CDR3 DNA reads as TGTGCCAGCAGTTACGCGACAGGATCCGAGCAGTACTTC.